Listed here are 21 T cell receptor beta chains from one sample, sequenced in a study of cytotoxic CD8 clonotypes in ibrutinib-treated CLL. The table came from immunoSEQ multiplex PCR; TCRdb's copy has only in-frame clones and leaves some out. The sample records over 45,000 clones, around 55% being singletons. The source was PBMCs, collected after 24 months of ibrutinib treatment. The source of these receptors is a human donor with chronic lymphocytic leukemia.

This clone was recorded at least ten times. The chain links TRBV13 to TRBJ2-3, with 9 bases matching TRBD1. CDR1 PRHDT and CDR2 FYEKMQ come from the germline V gene (reference sequence). Unmatched junction bases numbered 6, after V lost 2 bases and J lost 6 bases. CDR3 length: 15 amino acids. The CDR3 here is CASSLSGTGRDTQYF. CDR3 nucleotides: TGTGCCAGCAGCTTAAGTGGGACAGGGCGCGATACGCAGTATTTT.

The rearrangement uses TRBV28 and TRBJ2-7; no clear D. CDR1 and CDR2 from the germline V gene are MDHEN and SYDVKM. Trimming stripped 2 bases from V and 0 bases from J, with 2 bases between. This CDR3 comprises 12 residues. The CDR3 coding sequence is TGTGCCAGCAGTTTAAACTCCTACGAGCAGTACGTC. This gives the protein CASSLNSYEQYV.

This clone was counted a single time. The V and J genes are TRBV10-3 and TRBJ2-7; 8 bases are shared with TRBD1. This CDR3 region has 14 residues. Germline-derived CDR1 and CDR2 are ENHRY and SYGVKD. The junction had 13 bases not matched to a gene; V was cut back by 10 bases and J by 5 bases. CDR3 in DNA: TGTGCCAGCAACGCGAGGACAGGGATGGACGAGCAGTACTTC. Protein sequence: CASNARTGMDEQYF.

This chain joins TRBV5-1 and TRBJ2-7; D unclear. The ends were cut back, 0 bases at V and 6 bases at J, with 7 bases in the middle. Germline CDR1 and CDR2: SGHRS and YFSETQ. The CDR3 runs 12 residues. The CDR3 protein is CASSLVPGEQYF. The CDR3 region has the DNA TGCGCCAGCAGCTTGGTCCCGGGCGAGCAGTACTTC.

The genes are TRBV2 and TRBJ2-5; 8 nucleotides match TRBD2. The CDR3 covers 14 residues. Germline values: CDR1 SNHLY, CDR2 FYNNEI. Losses at the gene ends were 4 bases for V and 8 bases for J; bases not matched to a gene: 9. CDR3 sequence (DNA): TGTGCCAGCAGTGGAGGACTAGCCCCATTCACCCAGTACTTC. Protein product: CASSGGLAPFTQYF.

This clone has just a few counts. In the same sample, other DNA sequences code for this CDR3. The chain joins TRBV28 to TRBJ1-1; D remains ambiguous. The CDR3 consists of 12 residues. In germline, CDR1 is MDHEN, CDR2 SYDVKM. The V gene lost 1 base and the J gene lost 5 bases, with 5 bases spanning the gap. The CDR3 DNA is TGTGCCAGCAGTTTATTAGGGACTGAAGCTTTCTTT. As protein: CASSLLGTEAFF.

V gene TRBV2 combines with J gene TRBJ2-6; D ambiguous. The germline gives CDR1 SNHLY, CDR2 FYNNEI. The CDR3 runs 15 residues. V was trimmed by 4 bases and J by 0 bases, leaving 7 bases between them. CDR3 in DNA: TGTGCCAGCAGTGGGTCCTACTCTGGGGCCAACGTCCTGACTTTC. The encoded protein is CASSGSYSGANVLTF.

This chain connects TRBV10-1 to TRBJ1-1; D is ambiguous. Per the germline V gene, CDR1 is WNHNN and CDR2 is SYGVQD (reference sequence). The CDR3 has 12 residues. V was shortened by 4 bases and J by 1 base, with 4 bases between the two germline ends. The CDR3 DNA follows: TGCGCCAGCAGTGTTGGGAACACTGAAGCTTTCTTT. Translation gives CASSVGNTEAFF.

The chain has TRBV5-1 and TRBJ1-1, with 9 bases matching TRBD1. The junction had 9 bases not matched to a gene; V was cut back by 5 bases and J by 7 bases. The CDR3 extends over 14 amino acids. CDR1 and CDR2 (germline): SGHRS, YFSETQ. CDR3 coding DNA: TGCGCCAGCAGAAGGGACAGGGCCTCCCTTGAAGCTTTCTTT. Translating gives CASRRDRASLEAFF. The variable domain in full, completed from reference TRBV5-1 and TRBJ1-1, reads KAGVTQTPRYLIKTRGQQVTLSCSPISGHRSVSWYQQTPGQGLQFLFEYFSETQRNKGNFPGRFSGRQFSNSRSEMNVSTLELGDSALYLCASRRDRASLEAFFGQGTRLTVV.

J is TRBJ1-2 and V is TRBV9; tentative D call: TRBD1 (5 bases). V lost 0 bases and J lost 3, with 12 bases in between. Looked up from germline, CDR1 is SGDLS and CDR2 is YYNGEE. CDR3 length equals 15 residues. CDR3 DNA sequence: TGTGCCAGCAGCGTAGAGGGAAGGGGCTACTATGGCTACACCTTC. As protein: CASSVEGRGYYGYTF. The whole variable domain, filled in from reference TRBV9 and TRBJ1-2, reads DSGVTQTPKHLITATGQRVTLRCSPRSGDLSVYWYQQSLDQGLQFLIQYYNGEERAKGNILERFSAQQFPDLHSELNLSSLELGDSALYFCASSVEGRGYYGYTFGSGTRLTVV.

The V gene is TRBV5-1, the J gene TRBJ2-3, with D possibly TRBD1 on 6 matching bases. The length of the CDR3 is 19 residues. Trimming left V 0 bases short and J 6 bases short, with 26 bases between. Germline V CDR1 and CDR2: SGHRS, YFSETQ. CDR3: CASSLDRERSETGKDTQYF. DNA for the CDR3: TGCGCCAGCAGCTTGGACAGGGAGAGGAGTGAGACGGGAAAGGATACGCAGTATTTT. The whole variable domain, filled in from reference TRBV5-1 and TRBJ2-3, reads KAGVTQTPRYLIKTRGQQVTLSCSPISGHRSVSWYQQTPGQGLQFLFEYFSETQRNKGNFPGRFSGRQFSNSRSEMNVSTLELGDSALYLCASSLDRERSETGKDTQYFGPGTRLTVL.

The chain carries TRBV6-5 and TRBJ2-2; D is ambiguous. The CDR3 runs 13 residues. The germline V and J ends were trimmed by 6 bases and 2 bases, with 7 bases remaining between them. CDR1 MNHEY and CDR2 SVGAGI come from the germline V gene. The CDR3 is CASSGVNTGELFF. In DNA form, the CDR3 reads TGTGCCAGCAGCGGAGTTAACACCGGGGAGCTGTTTTTT.

The genes are TRBV5-1 and TRBJ2-6; 10 positions agree with TRBD1. CDR3 length: 17 amino acids. Per the germline V gene, CDR1 is SGHRS and CDR2 is YFSETQ. Trimming at V came to 8 bases and at J to 0 bases, leaving 8 bases not matched to a gene. CDR3 coding DNA: TGCGCCAGTACGGGACAGGGGAAGGACTCTGGGGCCAACGTCCTGACTTTC. Translation: CASTGQGKDSGANVLTF.

This clone showed up just a few times. The rearrangement links TRBV18 to TRBJ2-1, with 9 positions matching TRBD1. CDR1 KGHSH and CDR2 LQKENI come from the germline V gene. CDR3 length: 15 residues. The V and J ends lost 6 bases and 3 bases, in that order; junction bases with no gene match: 6. CDR3 amino acids: CASSRRDRDYNEQFF. In nucleotides, the CDR3 is TGTGCCAGCTCTCGCCGGGACAGGGACTACAATGAGCAGTTCTTC.

The chain has TRBV25-1 and TRBJ2-5; no reliable D call. V lost 1 base and J lost 5, with 11 bases in between. Germline values: CDR1 MGHDK, CDR2 SYGVNS. This CDR3 is 14 amino acids long. The CDR3: CASSEFDLGETQYF. The DNA of the CDR3 is TGTGCCAGCAGTGAATTTGATTTAGGGGAGACCCAGTACTTC.

This chain links TRBV4-2 with TRBJ1-2; D gene ambiguous. The germline V gene encodes CDR1 LGHNA and CDR2 YNFKEQ. The CDR3 extends over 14 amino acids. V was trimmed by 0 bases and J by 2 bases, leaving 7 bases between them. CDR3 sequence (DNA): TGTGCCAGCAGCCAAGACTCCAGCAACTATGGCTACACCTTC. It encodes CASSQDSSNYGYTF.

The J gene is TRBJ2-1, the V gene TRBV2, with D perhaps matching TRBD2 (5 bases). CDR1 and CDR2 (germline): SNHLY, FYNNEI. The CDR3 length is 14 residues. With 3 bases removed from V and 7 bases from J, the gap between germline ends came to 13 bases. The CDR3 sequence is CASSDLPPGNEQFF. CDR3 bases: TGTGCCAGCAGTGACCTCCCGCCGGGGAATGAGCAGTTCTTC.

This clone occurred many times. Other DNA sequences from this sample encode an identical CDR3 as well. This sequence joins TRBV20-1 and TRBJ2-7; D might be TRBD1 (5 bases). Per germline, CDR1 DFQATT and CDR2 SNEGSKA (reference sequence). CDR3 size: 11 residues. The V and J ends lost 2 bases and 3 bases respectively, with 5 bases between them. CDR3 sequence reads: CSARQGYEQYV. DNA for the CDR3: TGCAGTGCTAGACAGGGCTACGAGCAGTACGTC.

V is TRBV4-1 and J is TRBJ2-3; 11 bases are a match to TRBD2. This CDR3 is built from 18 residues. Unmatched junction bases numbered 7, after V lost 2 bases and J lost 0 bases. CDR1 MGHRA and CDR2 YSYEKL come from the germline V gene. CDR3 sequence reads: CASSQLAGGPTSTDTQYF. The CDR3, as DNA: TGCGCCAGCAGCCAACTAGCGGGGGGCCCAACTAGCACAGATACGCAGTATTTT.

The chain couples TRBV19 to TRBJ2-7, with 9 bases identical to TRBD1. V shed 7 bases and J 6 bases; nucleotides not matched to a gene: 10. The germline gives CDR1 LNHDA, CDR2 SQIVND (reference sequence). The CDR3 runs 14 residues. CDR3 loop: CASTLTGGAGEQYF. DNA for the CDR3: TGTGCCAGTACTCTAACAGGGGGCGCGGGCGAGCAGTACTTC.

The chain recombines TRBV28 with TRBJ2-1, with D tentatively TRBD1 (6 bases). Germline V gene lookup returns CDR1 MDHEN and CDR2 SYDVKM. The length of the CDR3 is 15 residues. The V end was cut by 2 bases, the J end by 4 bases, with 12 bases between. CDR3 region: CASSLLRQEYNEQFF. CDR3 sequence (DNA): TGTGCCAGCAGTTTACTGCGACAGGAGTACAATGAGCAGTTCTTC.